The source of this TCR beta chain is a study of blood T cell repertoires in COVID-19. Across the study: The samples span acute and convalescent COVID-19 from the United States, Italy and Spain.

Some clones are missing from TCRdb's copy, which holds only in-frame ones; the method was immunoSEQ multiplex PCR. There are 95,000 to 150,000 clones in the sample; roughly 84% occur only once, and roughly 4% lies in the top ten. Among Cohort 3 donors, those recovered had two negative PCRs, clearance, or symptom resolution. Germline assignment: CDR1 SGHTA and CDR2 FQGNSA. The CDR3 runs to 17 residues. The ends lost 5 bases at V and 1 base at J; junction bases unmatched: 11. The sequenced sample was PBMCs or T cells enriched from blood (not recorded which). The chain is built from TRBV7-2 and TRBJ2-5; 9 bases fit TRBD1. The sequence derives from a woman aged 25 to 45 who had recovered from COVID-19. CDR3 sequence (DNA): TGTGCCAGCAGCCTAGGATATCGGACAGGGGTCCAAGAGACCCAGTACTTC. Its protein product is CASSLGYRTGVQETQYF.